This T cell receptor beta chain derives from a study of persistence of HIV-infected CD4 T cells. Study information: Median time on suppressive ART was 7 to 9 years.

Germline V lookup: CDR1 SEHNR, CDR2 FQNEAQ (reference sequence). The CDR3 totals 15 residues. Trimming took off 4 bases at V and 8 bases at J, with 17 bases between the two ends. Sequencing used immunoSEQ version 4 in survey mode. Template was genomic DNA at about 9.8 ng/uL, with up to roughly 1 ug used per sample. The assay was immunoSEQ multiplex PCR, and TCRdb's table has in-frame clones only and misses some. This table has about 45,000 clones, 75% to 90% appearing once. Nonspecific anti-CD3/anti-CD28 bead stimulation represents the broad CD4+ T cell repertoire. Sorting selected CD4+ T cells upregulating both CD40 ligand and CD69. Details on this clone: What it binds is not known.

Study results and caveats: Compared with CD3/CD28-stimulated cells, CMV- and Gag-responding cells showed lower TCRbeta richness.

The specimen comprised CD4+ T cells sorted from PBMCs after roughly 17-hour stimulation, sampled from a patient who received antiretroviral therapy. The rearrangement joins TRBV7-9 to TRBJ1-4; perhaps TRBD1 as D (6 bases). This TCR was sampled from an adult woman with HIV who was CMV-seropositive. DNA for the CDR3: TGTGCCAGCAGCTCGAGCCGGGACACCGAGGAAAAACTGTTTTTT. Protein: CASSSSRDTEEKLFF.